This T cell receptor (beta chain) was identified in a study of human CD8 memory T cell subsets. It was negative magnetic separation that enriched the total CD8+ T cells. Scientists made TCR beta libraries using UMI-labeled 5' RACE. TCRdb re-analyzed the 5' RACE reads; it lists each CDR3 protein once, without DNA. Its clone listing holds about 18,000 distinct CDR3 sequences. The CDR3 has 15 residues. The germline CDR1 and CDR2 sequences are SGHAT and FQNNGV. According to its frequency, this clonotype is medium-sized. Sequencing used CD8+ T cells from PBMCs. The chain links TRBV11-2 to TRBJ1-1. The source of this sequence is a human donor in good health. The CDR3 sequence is CASSQSGSQNTEAFF.